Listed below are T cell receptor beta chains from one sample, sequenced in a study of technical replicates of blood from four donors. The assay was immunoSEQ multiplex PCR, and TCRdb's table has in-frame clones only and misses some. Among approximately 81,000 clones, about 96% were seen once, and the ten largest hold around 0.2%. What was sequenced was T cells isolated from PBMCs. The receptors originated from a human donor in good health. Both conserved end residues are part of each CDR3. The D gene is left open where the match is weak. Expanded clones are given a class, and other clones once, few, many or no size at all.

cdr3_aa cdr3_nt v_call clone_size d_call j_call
CASSQKPGLAGVLGTGELFF TGCGCCAGCAGCCAGAAACCGGGACTAGCGGGAGTCTTGGGGACCGGGGAGCTGTTTTTT TRBV4-1 - TRBD2 TRBJ2-2
CASSTQAGRGYYEQYF TGTGCCAGTAGTACCCAAGCGGGACGAGGGTACTACGAGCAGTACTTC TRBV19 - TRBD2 TRBJ2-7
CASSLIGSLSEQYF TGTGCCAGCAGTTTAATTGGTTCCCTGAGCGAGCAGTACTTC TRBV28 - - TRBJ2-7
CASSGYNDRDPTGELFF TGCGCCAGCAGTGGATACAACGACAGGGATCCCACCGGGGAGCTGTTTTTT TRBV10-2 - TRBD1 TRBJ2-2
CASSLAGGPYGYTF TGCGCCAGCAGCTTGGCCGGTGGGCCCTATGGCTACACCTTC TRBV5-1 - - TRBJ1-2
CASRHRTDYGYTF TGTGCCAGCAGACACAGGACAGATTATGGCTACACCTTC TRBV6-1 - - TRBJ1-2
CASSLEPGQGASNQPQHF TGCGCCAGCAGCTTGGAGCCTGGACAGGGGGCAAGCAATCAGCCCCAGCATTTT TRBV5-1 - TRBD1 TRBJ1-5
CASSLSASGSSPYEQYF TGTGCCAGCAGTTTATCGGCTAGCGGGAGTTCGCCCTACGAGCAGTACTTC TRBV28 - TRBD2 TRBJ2-7
CASSSPYRSDTQYF TGTGCCAGCAGTTCTCCATACCGGTCCGATACGCAGTATTTT TRBV27 - - TRBJ2-3
CASSENDSSSYEQYF TGTGCCAGCAGTGAAAATGACAGCAGCAGCTACGAGCAGTACTTC TRBV6-1 - - TRBJ2-7
CASSKPPTQDEAFF TGTGCCAGCAGTAAACCCCCCACCCAGGATGAAGCTTTCTTT TRBV6-6 - - TRBJ1-1
CASRTTSEQRNTGELFF TGTGCCAGCAGAACAACTAGCGAACAACGGAACACCGGGGAGCTGTTTTTT TRBV13 - TRBD2 TRBJ2-2
CASSLVLAGELFF TGTGCCAGCAGCTTAGTCTTAGCCGGGGAGCTGTTTTTT TRBV7-9 - - TRBJ2-2
CASSLEEAGAQETQYF TGTGCCAGCAGTTTGGAAGAGGCAGGGGCCCAAGAGACCCAGTACTTC TRBV28 - - TRBJ2-5
CASSYRGRTTGELFF TGTGCCAGCAGTTACCGCGGGAGAACCACCGGGGAGCTGTTTTTT TRBV7-8 once TRBD2 TRBJ2-2
CASISFYGQGGPTNEKLFF TGTGCCAGCATTTCCTTTTACGGACAGGGAGGGCCAACTAATGAAAAACTGTTTTTT TRBV7-9 - TRBD1 TRBJ1-4
CASRPGDLSGNTIYF TGTGCCAGCCGTCCAGGGGATCTCTCTGGAAACACCATATATTTT TRBV27 - - TRBJ1-3
CASSLESRGFYGTEAFF TGTGCCAGCAGCTTAGAATCGCGGGGGTTTTATGGCACTGAAGCTTTCTTT TRBV13 few - TRBJ1-1